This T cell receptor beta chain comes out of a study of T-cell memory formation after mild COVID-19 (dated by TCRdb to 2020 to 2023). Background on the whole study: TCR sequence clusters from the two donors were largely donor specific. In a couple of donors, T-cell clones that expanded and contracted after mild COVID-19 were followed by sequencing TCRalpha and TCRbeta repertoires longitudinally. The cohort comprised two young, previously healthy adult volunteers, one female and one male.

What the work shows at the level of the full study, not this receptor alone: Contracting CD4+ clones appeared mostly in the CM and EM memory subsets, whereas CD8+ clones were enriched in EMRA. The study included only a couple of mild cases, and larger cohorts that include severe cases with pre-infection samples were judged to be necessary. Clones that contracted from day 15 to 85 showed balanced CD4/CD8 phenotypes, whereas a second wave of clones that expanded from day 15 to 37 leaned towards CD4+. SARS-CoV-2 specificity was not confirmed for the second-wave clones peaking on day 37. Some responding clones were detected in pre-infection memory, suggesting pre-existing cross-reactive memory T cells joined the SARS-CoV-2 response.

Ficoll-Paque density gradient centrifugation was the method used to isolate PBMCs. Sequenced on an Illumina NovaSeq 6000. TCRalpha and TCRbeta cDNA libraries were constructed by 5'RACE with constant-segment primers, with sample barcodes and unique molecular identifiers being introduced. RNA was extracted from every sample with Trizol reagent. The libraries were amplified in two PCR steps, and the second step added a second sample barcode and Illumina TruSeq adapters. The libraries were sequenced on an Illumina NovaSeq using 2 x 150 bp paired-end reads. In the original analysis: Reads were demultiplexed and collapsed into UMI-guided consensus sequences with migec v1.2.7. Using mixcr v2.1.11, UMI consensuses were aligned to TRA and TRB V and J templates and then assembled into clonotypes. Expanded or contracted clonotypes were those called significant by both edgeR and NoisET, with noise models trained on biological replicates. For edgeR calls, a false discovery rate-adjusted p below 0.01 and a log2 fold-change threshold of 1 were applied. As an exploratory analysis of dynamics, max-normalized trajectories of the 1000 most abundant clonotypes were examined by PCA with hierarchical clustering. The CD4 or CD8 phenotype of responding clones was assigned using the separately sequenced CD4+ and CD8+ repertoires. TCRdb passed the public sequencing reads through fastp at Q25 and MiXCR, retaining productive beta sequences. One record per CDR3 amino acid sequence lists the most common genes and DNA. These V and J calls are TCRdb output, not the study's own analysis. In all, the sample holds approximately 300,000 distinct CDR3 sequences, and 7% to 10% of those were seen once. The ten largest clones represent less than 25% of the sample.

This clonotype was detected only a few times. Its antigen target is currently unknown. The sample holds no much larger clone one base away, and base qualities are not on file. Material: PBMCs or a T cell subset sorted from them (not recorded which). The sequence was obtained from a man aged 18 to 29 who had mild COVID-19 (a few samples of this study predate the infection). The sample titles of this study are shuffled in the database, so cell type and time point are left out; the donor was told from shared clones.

CDR3 reads: CSAGGLSYNEQFF. The DNA sequence follows: TGCAGTGCGGGTGGACTATCCTACAATGAGCAGTTCTTC. This chain is built from TRBV20-1 and TRBJ2-1, with TRBD2 as a weak D call on 6 bases. V and J are truncated by 6 bases and 1 base respectively, leaving an intervening sequence of 10 bases. The CDR1 and CDR2 encoded by the germline V gene (reference sequence) are DFQATT and SNEGSKA. Including the terminal cysteine and phenylalanine, the CDR3 comprises 13 residues. Kept here is only the CDR3 DNA, which spans 39 bases and is read in frame from base 1.